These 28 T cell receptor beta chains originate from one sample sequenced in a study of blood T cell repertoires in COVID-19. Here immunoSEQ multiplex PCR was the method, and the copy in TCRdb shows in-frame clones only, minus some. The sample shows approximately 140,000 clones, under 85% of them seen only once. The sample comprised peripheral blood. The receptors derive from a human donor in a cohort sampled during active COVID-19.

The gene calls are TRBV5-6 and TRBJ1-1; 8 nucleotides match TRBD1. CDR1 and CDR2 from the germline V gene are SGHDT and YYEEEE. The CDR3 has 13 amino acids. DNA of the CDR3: TGTGCAAGCTGCAGGGGGCAGGGCACTGAAGCTTTCTTT. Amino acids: CASCRGQGTEAFF.

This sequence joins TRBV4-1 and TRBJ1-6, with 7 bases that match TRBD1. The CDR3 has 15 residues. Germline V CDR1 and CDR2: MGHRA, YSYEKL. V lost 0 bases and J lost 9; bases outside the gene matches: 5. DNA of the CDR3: TGCGCCAGCAGCCAAGAGACAGGGTTTTCTTCACCCCTCCACTTT. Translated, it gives CASSQETGFSSPLHF.

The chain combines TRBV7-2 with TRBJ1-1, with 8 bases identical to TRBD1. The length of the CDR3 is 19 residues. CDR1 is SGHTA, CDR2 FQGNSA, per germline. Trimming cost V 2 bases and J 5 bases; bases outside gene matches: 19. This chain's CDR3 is CASSLRRGQGASIWTEAFF. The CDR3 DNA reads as TGTGCCAGCAGCTTACGCAGGGGCCAGGGGGCATCTATATGGACTGAAGCTTTCTTT.

The CDR3 reads CASGKIEIGGWTEAFF. CDR3 coding DNA: TGTGCCAGCGGGAAGATCGAGATAGGCGGGTGGACTGAAGCTTTCTTT. The chain uses TRBV11-2 and TRBJ1-1; D is unresolved. V dropped 8 bases and J dropped 5 bases, with 24 bases sitting between them. The length of the CDR3 is 16 residues. Germline lookup yields CDR1 SGHAT and CDR2 FQNNGV.

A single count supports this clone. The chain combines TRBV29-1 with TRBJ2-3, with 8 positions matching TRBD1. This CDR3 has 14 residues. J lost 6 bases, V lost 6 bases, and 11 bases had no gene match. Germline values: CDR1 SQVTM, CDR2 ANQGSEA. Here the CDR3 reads CSVNSRTGPDTQYF. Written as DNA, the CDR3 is TGCAGCGTCAACAGCAGGACAGGGCCCGATACGCAGTATTTT.

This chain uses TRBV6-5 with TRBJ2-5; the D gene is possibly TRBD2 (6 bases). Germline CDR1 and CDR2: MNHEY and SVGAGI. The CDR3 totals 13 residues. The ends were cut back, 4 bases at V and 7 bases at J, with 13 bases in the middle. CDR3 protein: CASSFSTGGTQYF. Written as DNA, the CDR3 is TGTGCCAGCAGTTTCTCCACCGGGGGGACCCAGTACTTC.

The CDR3 here is CAWSVGTVTNYGYTF. The CDR3 DNA reads as TGTGCCTGGAGTGTGGGGACAGTTACTAACTATGGCTACACCTTC. V and J are TRBV30 and TRBJ1-2, with 7 bases fitting TRBD1. The V gene end was trimmed by 0 bases and the J gene end by 0 bases; junction bases not matched to a gene: 4. Germline loops: CDR1 GTSNPN, CDR2 SVGIG (reference sequence). CDR3 length: 15 amino acids.

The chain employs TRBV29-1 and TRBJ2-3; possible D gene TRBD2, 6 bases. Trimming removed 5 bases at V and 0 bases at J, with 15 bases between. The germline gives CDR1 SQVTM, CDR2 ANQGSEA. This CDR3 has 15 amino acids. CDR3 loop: CSVPRLEASTDTQYF. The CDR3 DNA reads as TGCAGCGTTCCCCGACTAGAGGCTAGCACAGATACGCAGTATTTT.

The CDR3 nucleotides are TGTGCCAGCAGTACCGGGACACCCTCTGGAAACACCATATATTTT. Protein sequence: CASSTGTPSGNTIYF. The chain links TRBV6-5 to TRBJ1-3; D is possibly TRBD1 (6 bases). Germline V gene sequence: CDR1 MNHEY, CDR2 SVGAGI. Trimming pared 5 bases from V and 0 bases from J, leaving 11 bases between. The CDR3 totals 15 residues.

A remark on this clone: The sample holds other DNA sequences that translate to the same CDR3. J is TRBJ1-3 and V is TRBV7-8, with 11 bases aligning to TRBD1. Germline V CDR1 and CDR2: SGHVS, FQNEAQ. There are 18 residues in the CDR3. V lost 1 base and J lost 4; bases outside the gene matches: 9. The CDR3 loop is CASSLVGGGTGGGNTIYF. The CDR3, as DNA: TGTGCCAGCAGCTTAGTTGGGGGGGGGACAGGGGGGGGAAACACCATATATTTT.

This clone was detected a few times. This chain's CDR3 is CASSVLETGGNTIYF. DNA for the CDR3: TGTGCCAGCAGCGTACTCGAGACAGGGGGAAACACCATATATTTT. The J gene is TRBJ1-3, the V gene TRBV9; 7 bases match TRBD1. Losses at the gene ends were 1 base for V and 4 bases for J; bases not matched to a gene: 5. The CDR3 runs to 15 residues. Germline-derived CDR1 and CDR2 are SGDLS and YYNGEE.

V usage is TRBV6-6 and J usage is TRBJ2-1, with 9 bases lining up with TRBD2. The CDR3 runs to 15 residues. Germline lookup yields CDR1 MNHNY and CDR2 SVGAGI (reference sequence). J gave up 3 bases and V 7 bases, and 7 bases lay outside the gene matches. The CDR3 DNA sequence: TGTGCCAGCACTCCCAAGCGGGGGGTCTACAATGAGCAGTTCTTC. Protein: CASTPKRGVYNEQFF.

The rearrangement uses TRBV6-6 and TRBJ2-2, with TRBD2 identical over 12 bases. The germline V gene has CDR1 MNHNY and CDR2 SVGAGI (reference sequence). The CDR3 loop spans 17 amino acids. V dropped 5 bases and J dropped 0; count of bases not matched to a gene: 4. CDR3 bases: TGTGCCAGCAGTCCCGGACTAGCGGGGACGAACACCGGGGAGCTGTTTTTT. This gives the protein CASSPGLAGTNTGELFF.

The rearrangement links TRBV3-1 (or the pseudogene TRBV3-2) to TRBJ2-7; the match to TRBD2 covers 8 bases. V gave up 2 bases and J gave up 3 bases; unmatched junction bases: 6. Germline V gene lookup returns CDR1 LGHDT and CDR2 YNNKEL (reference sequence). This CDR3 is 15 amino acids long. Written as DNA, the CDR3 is TGTGCCAGCAGCCAAATTGTAGCGGGGCACTACGAGCAGTACTTC. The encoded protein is CASSQIVAGHYEQYF.

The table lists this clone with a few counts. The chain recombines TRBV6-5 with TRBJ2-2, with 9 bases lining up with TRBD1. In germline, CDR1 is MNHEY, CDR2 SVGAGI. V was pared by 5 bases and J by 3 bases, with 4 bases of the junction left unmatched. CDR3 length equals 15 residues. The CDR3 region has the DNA TGTGCCAGCAGTAGACAGGGGGGAGACACCGGGGAGCTGTTTTTT. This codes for CASSRQGGDTGELFF.

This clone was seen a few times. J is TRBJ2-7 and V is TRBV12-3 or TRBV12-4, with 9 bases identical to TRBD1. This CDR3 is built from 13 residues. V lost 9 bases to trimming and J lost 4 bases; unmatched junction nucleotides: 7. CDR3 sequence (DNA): TGTGCCAGTCGTTGGGACAGGGCTTACGAGCAGTACTTC. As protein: CASRWDRAYEQYF.

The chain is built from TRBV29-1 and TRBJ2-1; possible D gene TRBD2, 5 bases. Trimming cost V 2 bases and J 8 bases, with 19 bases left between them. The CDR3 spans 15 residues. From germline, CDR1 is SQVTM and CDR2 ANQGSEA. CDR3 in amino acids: CSVETLIRAGDEQFF. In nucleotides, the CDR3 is TGCAGCGTTGAAACCCTTATCCGGGCCGGGGATGAGCAGTTCTTC.

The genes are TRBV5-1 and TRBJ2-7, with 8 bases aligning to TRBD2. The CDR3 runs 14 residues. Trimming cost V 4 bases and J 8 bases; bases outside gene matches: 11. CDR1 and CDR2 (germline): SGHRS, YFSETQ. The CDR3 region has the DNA TGCGCCAGCAGCCCAGAGGGGGGACTAGAGAAGCAGTACTTC. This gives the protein CASSPEGGLEKQYF.

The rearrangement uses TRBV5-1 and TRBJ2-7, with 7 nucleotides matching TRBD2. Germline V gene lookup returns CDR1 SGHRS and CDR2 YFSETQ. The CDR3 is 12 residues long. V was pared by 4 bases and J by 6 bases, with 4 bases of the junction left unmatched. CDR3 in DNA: TGCGCCAGCAGCCCTGGGGAGGGCGAGCAGTACTTC. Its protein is CASSPGEGEQYF.

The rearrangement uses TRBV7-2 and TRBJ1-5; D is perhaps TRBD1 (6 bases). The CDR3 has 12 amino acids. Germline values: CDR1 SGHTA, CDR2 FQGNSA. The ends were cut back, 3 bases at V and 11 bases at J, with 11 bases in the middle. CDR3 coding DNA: TGTGCCAGCAGCTTGACAGGTTCGACCCAGCATTTT. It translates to CASSLTGSTQHF.

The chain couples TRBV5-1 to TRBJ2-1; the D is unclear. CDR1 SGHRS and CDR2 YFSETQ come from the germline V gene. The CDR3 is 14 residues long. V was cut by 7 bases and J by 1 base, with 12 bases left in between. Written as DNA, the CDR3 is TGCGCCAGCTCCGAAGCAGGATCCTACAATGAGCAGTTCTTC. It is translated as CASSEAGSYNEQFF.

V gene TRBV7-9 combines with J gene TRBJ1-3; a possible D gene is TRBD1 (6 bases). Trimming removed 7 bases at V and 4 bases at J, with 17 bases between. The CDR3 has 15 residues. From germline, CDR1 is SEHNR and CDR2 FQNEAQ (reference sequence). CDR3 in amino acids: CASTATGGAGNTIYF. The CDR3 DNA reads TGTGCCAGCACTGCCACGGGGGGCGCCGGAAACACCATATATTTT.

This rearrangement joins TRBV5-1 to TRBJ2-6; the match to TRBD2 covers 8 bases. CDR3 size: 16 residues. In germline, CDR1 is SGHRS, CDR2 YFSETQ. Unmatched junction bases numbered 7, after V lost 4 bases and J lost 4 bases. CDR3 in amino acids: CASSNGGASGANVLTF. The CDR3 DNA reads TGCGCCAGCAGCAACGGGGGGGCCTCCGGGGCCAACGTCCTGACTTTC.

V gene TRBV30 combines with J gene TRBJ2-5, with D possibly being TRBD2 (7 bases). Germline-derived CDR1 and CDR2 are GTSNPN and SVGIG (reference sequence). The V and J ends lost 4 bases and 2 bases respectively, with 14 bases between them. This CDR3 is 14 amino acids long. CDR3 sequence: CAWNDGGQQETQYF. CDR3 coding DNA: TGTGCCTGGAATGACGGGGGGCAACAAGAGACCCAGTACTTC.

The CDR3 is CASSRGAGGTDTQYF. The CDR3 DNA reads TGTGCCAGCAGCCGGGGAGCGGGGGGCACAGATACGCAGTATTTT. The genes are TRBV7-6 and TRBJ2-3; 8 nucleotides agree with TRBD2. Trimming cost V 5 bases and J 1 base; bases outside gene matches: 5. The CDR3 is 15 residues long. Germline V CDR1 and CDR2: SGHVS, FNYEAQ.

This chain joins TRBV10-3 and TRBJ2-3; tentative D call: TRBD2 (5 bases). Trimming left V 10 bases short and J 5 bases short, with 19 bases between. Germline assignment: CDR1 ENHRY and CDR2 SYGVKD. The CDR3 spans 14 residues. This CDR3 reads CATGSGTEGDTQYF. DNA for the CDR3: TGTGCCACCGGGTCCGGAACCGAGGGAGATACGCAGTATTTT.

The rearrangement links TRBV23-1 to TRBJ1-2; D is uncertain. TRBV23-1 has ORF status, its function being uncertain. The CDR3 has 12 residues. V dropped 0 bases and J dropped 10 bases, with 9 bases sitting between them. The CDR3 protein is CASSQSGSNYTF. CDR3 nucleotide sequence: TGCGCCAGCAGTCAATCGGGCAGCAACTACACCTTC.

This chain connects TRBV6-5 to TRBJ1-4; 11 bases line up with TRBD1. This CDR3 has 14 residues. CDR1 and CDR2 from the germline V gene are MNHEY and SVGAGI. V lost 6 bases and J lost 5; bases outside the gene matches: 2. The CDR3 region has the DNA TGTGCCAGCAGACGGGACAGGGGGAATGAAAAACTGTTTTTT. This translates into CASRRDRGNEKLFF.